These 29 T cell receptor beta chains share one sample of origin, sequenced in a study of CD8+ T cells in alopecia areata. The sample's treatment: oral pan-JAK inhibitor, 5-10 mg twice daily. Extraction and reverse transcription of RNA yielded cDNA as the sequencing template. TCRdb keeps only in-frame clones here, not all; method: immunoSEQ multiplex PCR. Of more than 85,000 clones listed, around 55% are singletons. The source material was CD8+ T cells sorted from blood, sampled at week 4, from a patient treated with tofacitinib. The receptors derive from a human donor with alopecia areata.

The rearrangement uses TRBV7-3 and TRBJ2-7, with 8 bases matching TRBD1. This CDR3 is built from 16 residues. J gave up 3 bases and V 5 bases, and 12 bases lay outside the gene matches. Germline V gives CDR1 SGHTA, CDR2 FQGTGA. The CDR3 nucleotides are TGTGCCAGCAGCCTAAGGGACAGGCAAAGTTTCTACGAGCAGTACTTC. Translation: CASSLRDRQSFYEQYF. Together with reference TRBV7-3 and TRBJ2-7, the CDR3 gives the full variable domain: GAGVSQTPSNKVTEKGKYVELRCDPISGHTALYWYRQSLGQGPEFLIYFQGTGAADDSGLPNDRFFAVRPEGSVSTLKIQRTERGDSAVYLCASSLRDRQSFYEQYFGPGTRLTVT.

The gene calls are TRBV7-2 and TRBJ1-5, with D unclear. This CDR3 contains 13 residues. V lost 3 bases to trimming and J lost 5 bases, with 8 bases between them. CDR1 and CDR2 from the germline V gene are SGHTA and FQGNSA. DNA of the CDR3: TGTGCCAGCAGCTTGCTATCTCATCAGCCCCAGCATTTT. It codes for CASSLLSHQPQHF.

This clone came up a few times. This chain uses TRBV30 with TRBJ1-2, with a weak D call TRBD1 (6 bases). This CDR3 is 12 amino acids long. V was cut by 1 base and J by 4 bases, with 7 bases left in between. Germline CDR1 is GTSNPN and CDR2 is SVGIG (reference sequence). CDR3 sequence (DNA): TGTGCCTGGAGTGGACAGGTCTATGGCTACACCTTC. It specifies CAWSGQVYGYTF.

This CDR3 is CATQVGRGFNEQYF. The CDR3, as DNA: TGTGCCACCCAGGTGGGGAGAGGCTTCAACGAGCAGTACTTC. This chain joins TRBV15 and TRBJ2-7; D may be TRBD2 (5 bases). The CDR3 is 14 amino acids. Germline V lookup: CDR1 LNHNV, CDR2 YYDKDF (reference sequence). V lost 8 bases, J lost 5 bases, and 19 bases lay in between.

V is TRBV28 and J is TRBJ2-5, with TRBD1 matching over 9 bases. Unmatched junction bases numbered 5, after V lost 5 bases and J lost 4 bases. Germline V lookup: CDR1 MDHEN, CDR2 SYDVKM. CDR3 length equals 14 residues. The CDR3 nucleotides are TGTGCCAGCAGTCTGTCGGGACAGGGAGAGACCCAGTACTTC. Translation: CASSLSGQGETQYF.

This clone came up a few times. The chain couples TRBV29-1 to TRBJ1-1, with unresolved D. This CDR3 region has 10 residues. The germline V and J ends were trimmed by 6 bases and 6 bases, with 8 bases remaining between them. From germline, CDR1 is SQVTM and CDR2 ANQGSEA. CDR3 in amino acids: CSVLRSEAFF. The CDR3 nucleotides are TGCAGCGTCCTTAGGTCTGAAGCTTTCTTT.

V and J are TRBV25-1 and TRBJ1-1; D remains ambiguous. Germline V gene sequence: CDR1 MGHDK, CDR2 SYGVNS. V was cut by 10 bases and J by 5 bases, with 14 bases left in between. The CDR3 is 12 residues long. DNA of the CDR3: TGTGCCACCCAATCAGTGGGGACTGAAGCTTTCTTT. Amino acids: CATQSVGTEAFF. The full variable domain, with the rest looked up from reference TRBV25-1 and TRBJ1-1, is EADIYQTPRYLVIGTGKKITLECSQTMGHDKMYWYQQDPGMELHLIHYSYGVNSTEKGDLSSESTVSRIRTEHFPLTLESARPSHTSQYLCATQSVGTEAFFGQGTRLTVV.

This clone was detected only once. This rearrangement joins TRBV6-5 to TRBJ2-1; 13 bases align to TRBD2. CDR3 size: 15 residues. V shed 2 bases, J shed 8 bases, and the junction held 3 bases outside the gene matches. Germline values: CDR1 MNHEY, CDR2 SVGAGI. This CDR3 reads CASSYLGLAGDEQFF. The CDR3 DNA follows: TGTGCCAGCAGTTACCTCGGACTAGCGGGAGATGAGCAGTTCTTC.

This clone occurred a few times. V and J are TRBV29-1 and TRBJ2-1; D is unresolved. V shed 4 bases and J shed 10 bases, with 14 bases lying between them. The CDR3 runs to 12 residues. CDR1 and CDR2 (germline): SQVTM, ANQGSEA. CDR3 region: CSVVNLSGEQFF. The CDR3 coding sequence is TGCAGCGTTGTTAACTTGTCCGGGGAGCAGTTCTTC.

This clone appeared once. The V and J genes are TRBV29-1 and TRBJ2-2, with TRBD2 matching over 10 bases. The CDR3 length is 14 residues. Germline loops: CDR1 SQVTM, CDR2 ANQGSEA. Trimming removed 3 bases from V and 4 bases from J; junction bases left unmatched: 2. The CDR3 DNA sequence: TGCAGCGTTGAGGAGCGGGAGGGCACCGGGGAGCTGTTTTTT. Its protein is CSVEEREGTGELFF.

The rearrangement uses TRBV6-1 and TRBJ2-1, with 7 bases matching TRBD2. Trimming cost V 7 bases and J 7 bases; bases outside gene matches: 7. In germline, CDR1 is MNHNS, CDR2 SASEGT. The CDR3 has 13 amino acids. This CDR3 is CASTKLAMNEQFF. Here the CDR3 DNA reads TGTGCCAGCACCAAACTAGCGATGAATGAGCAGTTCTTC.

CDR3 sequence: CASSISSNRYNEQFF. CDR3 nucleotide sequence: TGTGCCAGTAGTATCTCAAGCAACCGGTACAATGAGCAGTTCTTC. The chain carries TRBV19 and TRBJ2-1; no reliable D call. In germline, CDR1 is LNHDA, CDR2 SQIVND (reference sequence). The CDR3 is made up of 15 amino acids. Trimming took 3 bases from V and 4 from J, leaving 13 bases between them.

In its sample, this clone was seen a few times. The chain is built from TRBV18 and TRBJ2-7; a possible D gene is TRBD1 (6 bases). Trimming left V 3 bases short and J 6 bases short, with 18 bases between. Germline V gives CDR1 KGHSH, CDR2 LQKENI. The CDR3 extends over 15 amino acids. CDR3 DNA sequence: TGTGCCAGCTCACCGGGGGCGATGGGAACCTCCGAGCAGTACTTC. This translates into CASSPGAMGTSEQYF.

This rearrangement joins TRBV7-9 to TRBJ2-7; a weak D match, TRBD2 (6 bases). Germline V gene sequence: CDR1 SEHNR, CDR2 FQNEAQ (reference sequence). The CDR3 runs to 14 residues. V lost 5 bases, J lost 5 bases, and 16 bases lay in between. The CDR3 loop is CASSHLGRHDEQYF. CDR3 DNA: TGTGCCAGCAGCCATTTAGGGAGGCACGACGAGCAGTACTTC.

The chain recombines TRBV4-3 with TRBJ1-1; D remains unclear. CDR1 and CDR2 from the germline V gene are LGHNA and YSLEER. V was cut by 4 bases and J by 1 base, with 13 bases left in between. The CDR3 spans 15 residues. This CDR3 is CASSPVIRGNTEAFF. The CDR3 DNA sequence: TGCGCCAGCAGCCCCGTAATCCGGGGGAACACTGAAGCTTTCTTT.

The sample holds many counts of this clone. This rearrangement joins TRBV7-9 to TRBJ1-1, with D possibly being TRBD1 (5 bases). This CDR3 spans 14 amino acids. Germline CDR1 is SEHNR and CDR2 is FQNEAQ (reference sequence). The V end was cut by 5 bases, the J end by 6 bases, with 16 bases between. CDR3 coding DNA: TGTGCCAGCAGCCCGGTTGGGGGGAAGGCTGAAGCTTTCTTT. The encoded protein is CASSPVGGKAEAFF.

In this sample, this clone turned up once. The chain carries TRBV29-1 and TRBJ2-4; perhaps TRBD1 as D (5 bases). The CDR3 is 15 amino acids. Trimming left V 0 bases short and J 6 bases short, with 15 bases between. Germline-derived CDR1 and CDR2 are SQVTM and ANQGSEA. The CDR3 sequence is CSVEDLWAGRNIQYF. CDR3 DNA sequence: TGCAGCGTTGAAGATCTTTGGGCAGGGCGAAACATTCAGTACTTC.

This chain joins TRBV5-6 and TRBJ2-7; 7 nucleotides line up with TRBD1. Germline V lookup: CDR1 SGHDT, CDR2 YYEEEE. There are 14 residues in the CDR3. Trimming at V came to 4 bases and at J to 2 bases, leaving 6 bases not matched to a gene. The CDR3 nucleotides read TGTGCCAGCAGCCTGATACAGGGGACCTACGAGCAGTACTTC. Translated: CASSLIQGTYEQYF. The full variable domain, completed using reference TRBV5-6 and TRBJ2-7, is DAGVTQSPTHLIKTRGQQVTLRCSPKSGHDTVSWYQQALGQGPQFIFQYYEEEERQRGNFPDRFSGHQFPNYSSELNVNALLLGDSALYLCASSLIQGTYEQYFGPGTRLTVT.

For the CDR3, the DNA is TGTGCCAGCACAGGGGGCTATGGCTACACCTTC. Encoded protein: CASTGGYGYTF. The genes are TRBV6-5 and TRBJ1-2, with 7 bases fitting TRBD1. The CDR3 covers 11 residues. Unmatched junction bases numbered 0, after V lost 7 bases and J lost 4 bases. Germline assignment: CDR1 MNHEY and CDR2 SVGAGI.

V gene TRBV4-1 combines with J gene TRBJ1-2; D is unclear. Germline CDR1 and CDR2: MGHRA and YSYEKL. V gave up 2 bases and J gave up 3 bases, with 13 bases separating them. The CDR3 spans 15 residues. CDR3 loop: CASSQLYGSDYGYTF. CDR3 sequence (DNA): TGCGCCAGCAGCCAACTGTATGGGTCAGACTATGGCTACACCTTC.

The V call is TRBV27, the J call TRBJ1-4, with 7 positions matching TRBD1. Germline V gene sequence: CDR1 MNHEY, CDR2 SMNVEV (reference sequence). The CDR3 has 14 amino acids. Losses at the gene ends were 4 bases for V and 6 bases for J; bases not matched to a gene: 5. The CDR3 reads CASSYQGGDEKLFF. In nucleotides, the CDR3 is TGTGCCAGCAGTTACCAGGGGGGGGATGAAAAACTGTTTTTT. Full variable domain (rest looked up from reference TRBV27 and TRBJ1-4): EAQVTQNPRYLITVTGKKLTVTCSQNMNHEYMSWYRQDPGLGLRQIYYSMNVEVTDKGDVPEGYKVSRKEKRNFPLILESPSPNQTSLYFCASSYQGGDEKLFFGSGTQLSVL.

The genes are TRBV7-9 and TRBJ2-7; D possibly corresponds to TRBD1 (5 bases). The germline V gene has CDR1 SEHNR and CDR2 FQNEAQ (reference sequence). The V end lost 5 bases, the J end lost 0 bases, and 14 bases lay between the germline ends. This CDR3 has 15 amino acids. The DNA of the CDR3 is TGTGCCAGCAGCGCCGCCCCGACAGACTCCTACGAGCAGTACTTC. Translating gives CASSAAPTDSYEQYF.

The chain combines TRBV18 with TRBJ1-5; D remains ambiguous. There are 12 residues in the CDR3. V was cut by 1 base and J by 9 bases, with 7 bases left in between. Germline CDR1 and CDR2: KGHSH and LQKENI. Written as DNA, the CDR3 is TGTGCCAGCTCACCACACGGAGGGCCCCAGCATTTT. Encoded protein: CASSPHGGPQHF.

This chain joins TRBV29-1 and TRBJ2-3, with a tentative D call TRBD2 (6 bases). From germline, CDR1 is SQVTM and CDR2 ANQGSEA. The CDR3 totals 14 residues. With 2 bases removed from V and 3 bases from J, the gap between germline ends came to 12 bases. The CDR3 DNA reads TGCAGCGTTGAAACACTAGCAAGTACAGATACGCAGTATTTT. Its protein product is CSVETLASTDTQYF.

V gene TRBV7-9 combines with J gene TRBJ2-3; D gene uncertain. Trimming took off 5 bases at V and 2 bases at J, with 14 bases between the two ends. Germline values: CDR1 SEHNR, CDR2 FQNEAQ (reference sequence). The CDR3 runs 15 residues. The CDR3 sequence is CASSPRTDTTDTQYF. The CDR3 coding sequence is TGTGCCAGCAGCCCCCGCACGGATACCACAGATACGCAGTATTTT.

The chain is built from TRBV7-9 and TRBJ2-3, with 9 bases aligning to TRBD1. The V gene end was trimmed by 5 bases and the J gene end by 4 bases; junction bases not matched to a gene: 10. The CDR3 extends over 16 amino acids. Germline V lookup: CDR1 SEHNR, CDR2 FQNEAQ (reference sequence). The CDR3: CASSPTPGQGADTQYF. The CDR3 nucleotides read TGTGCCAGCAGCCCTACTCCGGGACAGGGAGCAGATACGCAGTATTTT.

This chain connects TRBV6-1 to TRBJ2-2; D is uncertain. Trimming left V 8 bases short and J 6 bases short, with 16 bases between. CDR3 length: 14 amino acids. CDR1 is MNHNS and CDR2 is SASEGT in the germline V gene. In DNA form, the CDR3 reads TGTGCCAGCTCATCCGACATTGAATCCGGGGAGCTGTTTTTT. It translates to CASSSDIESGELFF.

This clone has only a few counts. The chain carries TRBV7-9 and TRBJ2-3; no definite D call. The V and J ends lost 5 bases and 1 base respectively, with 16 bases between them. The germline V gene encodes CDR1 SEHNR and CDR2 FQNEAQ (reference sequence). The CDR3 runs 16 residues. The CDR3 sequence: CASSPSGFRRTDTQYF. The CDR3 DNA reads TGTGCCAGCAGCCCCTCCGGGTTCAGACGCACAGATACGCAGTATTTT.

The chain couples TRBV9 to TRBJ2-7; 13 bases align to TRBD2. The length of the CDR3 is 15 residues. Germline-derived CDR1 and CDR2 are SGDLS and YYNGEE. With V trimmed by 3 bases and J by 5 bases, 5 bases remained unmatched. CDR3 bases: TGTGCCAGCAGCGCCGGTGGACTAGCGGGAGACGAGCAGTACTTC. This sequence encodes CASSAGGLAGDEQYF.